These 3 T cell receptor beta chains were sequenced from one sample in a study of type 1 and type 2 diabetes patients. PCR was run on genomic DNA. The TCR beta CDR3 region was amplified using 30 forward and 13 reverse primers. Each CDR3 protein gets one entry after TCRdb re-called the multiplex PCR reads with MiXCR. Of more than 250,000 distinct CDR3 sequences listed, approximately 45% are singletons. Sequenced material: peripheral blood mononuclear cells (PBMCs). These receptors were taken from a man between 18 and 29 years old with type 2 diabetes.

This sequence joins TRBV12-5 and TRBJ2-1; weak D call: TRBD2 (6 bases). Germline V lookup: CDR1 LGHNT, CDR2 FRNRAP. CDR3 size: 15 residues. Trimming took 6 bases from V and 1 from J, leaving 13 bases between them. The CDR3 coding sequence is TGTGCTAGTGGGGGGAGCGGGCTATCCTACAATGAGCAGTTCTTC. Its translation: CASGGSGLSYNEQFF.

Concerning this clonotype: A read error is possible here, since a much larger clone lies one base away. Likely a read error: the CDR3 ends without its conserved phenylalanine or tryptophan. The rearrangement uses TRBV10-3 and TRBJ1-6; 10 nucleotides line up with TRBD1. Trimming took 11 bases from V and 5 from J; bases not matched to a gene: 3. CDR3 length equals 13 residues. In germline, CDR1 is ENHRY, CDR2 SYGVKD. The CDR3, as DNA: TGTGCCGTTGGGACAGGGGATAATTCACCCCTCCACCTT. It is translated as CAVGTGDNSPLHL.

This clonotype was seen only a few times. V gene TRBV10-1 combines with J gene TRBJ2-5, with 8 bases fitting TRBD2. The J segment lost 4 bases and the V segment lost 3 bases, leaving 22 bases of the junction unmatched. The V gene's germline CDR1 is WNHNN and CDR2 SYGVQD (reference sequence). There are 20 residues in the CDR3. This CDR3 is CASSDQAGRRKRERRETQYF. For the CDR3, the DNA is TGCGCCAGCAGTGACCAGGCCGGCCGACGAAAGCGGGAGAGGCGAGAGACCCAGTACTTC.